This section outlines one TCR beta chain sequence together with its context. Some clones are missing from TCRdb's copy, which holds only in-frame ones; the method was immunoSEQ multiplex PCR. The sample has hundreds of thousands of clones, around 89% seen once; the top ten hold around 0.98%. This entry is derived from a study of blood T cell repertoires in COVID-19. In the study overall: The samples span acute and convalescent COVID-19 from the United States, Italy and Spain.

The sequence derives from a woman in her 40s who had recovered from COVID-19. The sample consisted of peripheral blood.

CDR3 DNA: TGCGCCAGCAGCCCCAGGGGGCAAGATAACTATGGCTACACCTTC. It is translated as CASSPRGQDNYGYTF. The chain couples TRBV5-1 to TRBJ1-2; 8 bases match TRBD1. The CDR3 runs 15 residues. Germline V gene data show CDR1 as SGHRS and CDR2 as YFSETQ. The V and J ends lost 4 bases and 1 base, in that order; junction bases with no gene match: 6.